Reported below is one T cell receptor (beta chain). This clonotype was counted only a few times. Its antigen has not been determined. No base qualities exist here, and no much larger clone lies one base off it. Sequenced on an Illumina HiSeq 2500. Quantitative 5'-RACE with molecular barcodes was the method used to prepare the TCR beta libraries. The paper's processing steps were these. To identify disease-linked TCR variants, a new computational method was used, one built on a probabilistic model of VDJ rearrangement. TCRdb handled the public reads itself, with Q25 trimming in fastp and clone calling in MiXCR, and kept productive beta chains. Every CDR3 protein is listed once, alongside the most common genes and DNA of its rows. V and J calls and clone size were set by TCRdb, not the authors. This sample is represented by under 450,000 distinct CDR3 sequences; 17% of them were singletons. The top ten hold approximately 1% of the sample.

This record comes from a study of CD8 T cells in ankylosing spondylitis (dated by TCRdb to about 2017). Context from the whole study: To find TCR variants linked to disease, the study profiled T cell receptor beta repertoires in ankylosing spondylitis patients and healthy donors. The whole study cohort included 85 to 120 healthy donors and some 27 ankylosing spondylitis patients. Samples of peripheral blood were taken, and for ankylosing spondylitis patients, synovial fluid was collected as well.

Study-wide findings and limitations: The disease-linked clones showed a CD8+ phenotype and occurred at relatively low frequencies in peripheral blood. According to the report, matched synovial fluid samples from ankylosing spondylitis patients were significantly enriched for the disease-linked clones. Blood from ankylosing spondylitis patients appeared to be characterized by a TCR beta motif composed of under 10 highly homologous amino acid variants. Some TCR beta motif variants had previously been reported in synovial fluid and blood of reactive arthritis patients, which suggested common disease-initiation mechanisms.

The germline V gene encodes CDR1 SGHTA and CDR2 FQGNSA. Its CDR3 holds 15 amino acids, cysteine through phenylalanine. Only the CDR3 DNA is retained, 45 bases long and in frame from the first base. Trimming leaves V shorter by 1 base and J shorter by 3 bases, with the junction holding 2 bases beyond the gene matches. Sequenced material: blood, either unsorted or a sorted T cell fraction (not recorded which). This TCR came from a male donor with ankylosing spondylitis. The rearranged segments are TRBV7-2 and TRBJ1-4; 7 bases in between match TRBD1. The CDR3 corresponds to CASSLVQGANEKLFF. The DNA sequence is as follows: TGTGCCAGCAGCTTAGTTCAGGGGGCTAATGAAAAACTGTTTTTT.